A selection of T cell receptor beta chains follows, all from one sample in a study of T-cell reconstitution after alpha-beta-depleted transplantation in children. Using its own MiXCR run on the PCR reads, TCRdb lists one record per CDR3 protein. This table holds about 540,000 distinct CDR3 sequences, around 20% found once. Material: PBMCs from the stem cell graft donor, obtained from the stem cell graft. The receptors here all came from a human donor who donated a stem cell graft to a child with acute lymphoblastic leukemia. Each CDR3 is given with its conserved first and last residue. The order of the fields is CDR3 protein, CDR3 DNA, clone size, J gene, V gene, D gene. A D gene is named only where the DNA matches it firmly. Expanded clones get a size class; other rows say once, few or many, or leave the size out.

CDR3: CASSFDRSRNTGELFF; DNA: TGTGCCAGCAGTTTCGATCGATCGCGGAACACCGGGGAGCTGTTTTTT; size: few; J: TRBJ2-2; V: TRBV12-3/TRBV12-4; D: NA
CDR3: CSASDSRGPGYGYTF; DNA: TGCAGTGCTAGTGATAGCAGGGGGCCGGGCTATGGCTACACCTTC; size: few; J: TRBJ1-2; V: TRBV20-1; D: TRBD1
CDR3: CASSLNRGADGYTF; DNA: TGTGCCAGCAGCTTAAATCGGGGGGCGGACGGCTACACCTTC; size: few; J: TRBJ1-2; V: TRBV13; D: NA
CDR3: CASSWPPEVSPSTDTQYF; DNA: TGCGCCAGCAGCTGGCCTCCGGAGGTCAGTCCCAGCACAGATACGCAGTATTTT; size: NA; J: TRBJ2-3; V: TRBV5-1; D: NA
CDR3: CASSVSGRNNEQFF; DNA: TGTGCCAGCAGTGTCAGCGGGAGGAACAATGAGCAGTTCTTC; size: NA; J: TRBJ2-1; V: TRBV2; D: TRBD2
CDR3: CASSFPGGDTEAFF; DNA: TGTGCCAGCAGTTTCCCCGGGGGGGACACTGAAGCTTTCTTT; size: few; J: TRBJ1-1; V: TRBV28; D: NA
CDR3: CASSLTVDYGYTF; DNA: TGCGCCAGCAGCTTGACGGTAGACTATGGCTACACCTTC; size: NA; J: TRBJ1-2; V: TRBV5-1; D: NA
CDR3: CASSQAGVAAGGIYEQYF; DNA: TGCGCCAGCAGCCAAGCAGGGGTCGCGGCGGGAGGTATTTACGAGCAGTACTTC; size: NA; J: TRBJ2-7; V: TRBV4-1; D: TRBD2
CDR3: CASSQEKGSQETQYF; DNA: TGCGCCAGCAGCCAAGAGAAAGGGTCCCAAGAGACCCAGTACTTC; size: many; J: TRBJ2-5; V: TRBV4-1; D: NA
CDR3: CASSPPAGGSSYNEQFF; DNA: TGTGCCAGCAGTCCCCCGGCGGGCGGGAGCTCCTACAATGAGCAGTTCTTC; size: NA; J: TRBJ2-1; V: TRBV14; D: TRBD2
CDR3: CATKGGDYTGELFF; DNA: TGTGCCACCAAGGGCGGGGATTACACCGGGGAGCTGTTTTTT; size: few; J: TRBJ2-2; V: TRBV27; D: NA
CDR3: CASSVGPAATDTQYF; DNA: TGTGCCAGCAGCGTAGGCCCCGCAGCTACAGATACGCAGTATTTT; size: few; J: TRBJ2-3; V: TRBV9; D: NA
CDR3: CASSVEAQGRRSGNTIYF; DNA: TGTGCCAGCAGCGTAGAAGCGCAGGGACGACGCTCTGGAAACACCATATATTTT; size: NA; J: TRBJ1-3; V: TRBV9; D: NA
CDR3: CASSSSGTNYGYTF; DNA: TGTGCCAGCAGTTCCTCCGGGACAAACTATGGCTACACCTTC; size: few; J: TRBJ1-2; V: TRBV6-5; D: NA
CDR3: CASSRPGTGGFEKLFF; DNA: TGTGCCAGCAGCCGTCCCGGGACAGGAGGGTTTGAAAAACTGTTTTTT; size: NA; J: TRBJ1-4; V: TRBV5-6; D: TRBD1
CDR3: CASSPMTGAYEQYF; DNA: TGTGCCAGCAGCCCCATGACAGGTGCCTACGAGCAGTACTTC; size: NA; J: TRBJ2-7; V: TRBV11-2; D: NA
CDR3: CASSFGGTSYEQYF; DNA: TGTGCCAGCAGCTTTGGGGGGACTTCCTACGAGCAGTACTTC; size: NA; J: TRBJ2-7; V: TRBV7-9; D: NA
CDR3: CASSVDALNEQFF; DNA: TGTGCCAGCAGCGTAGACGCTCTTAATGAGCAGTTCTTC; size: few; J: TRBJ2-1; V: TRBV9; D: NA
CDR3: CASSLVRGMGYEQYF; DNA: TGCGCCAGCAGCTTGGTTCGCGGGATGGGATACGAGCAGTACTTC; size: NA; J: TRBJ2-7; V: TRBV5-1; D: NA
CDR3: CASSLAGTAFF; DNA: TGCGCCAGCAGCTTGGCCGGGACTGCTTTCTTT; size: many; J: TRBJ1-1; V: TRBV5-1; D: NA
CDR3: CASSPSGGLSEKLFF; DNA: TGCGCCAGCAGCCCCAGCGGGGGGTTATCTGAAAAACTGTTTTTT; size: NA; J: TRBJ1-4; V: TRBV4-1; D: NA
CDR3: CSAKRRAGIYEQYF; DNA: TGCAGTGCCAAGCGTCGAGCGGGGATCTACGAGCAGTACTTC; size: NA; J: TRBJ2-7; V: TRBV20-1; D: TRBD2
CDR3: CASSGVTASYEQYF; DNA: TGCGCCAGCAGTGGGGTAACCGCTTCCTACGAGCAGTACTTC; size: few; J: TRBJ2-7; V: TRBV10-2; D: NA
CDR3: CSARDWKEGWDEQFF; DNA: TGCAGTGCTAGAGATTGGAAGGAGGGTTGGGATGAGCAGTTCTTC; size: NA; J: TRBJ2-1; V: TRBV20-1; D: NA
CDR3: CASSRSDREVTEAFF; DNA: TGTGCCAGCAGCCGGTCGGACAGGGAGGTGACTGAAGCTTTCTTT; size: NA; J: TRBJ1-1; V: TRBV3-1; D: TRBD1
CDR3: CSARDPGGGSSYEQYF; DNA: TGCAGTGCTAGAGATCCTGGGGGTGGTAGCTCCTACGAGCAGTACTTC; size: few; J: TRBJ2-7; V: TRBV20-1; D: NA
CDR3: CASTHRGLVRYGYTF; DNA: TGTGCCAGCACTCACAGGGGTTTAGTGAGGTATGGCTACACCTTC; size: few; J: TRBJ1-2; V: TRBV12-3/TRBV12-4; D: TRBD1
CDR3: CSGSPGLAREQFF; DNA: TGCAGTGGGTCTCCGGGACTAGCGCGAGAGCAGTTCTTC; size: NA; J: TRBJ2-1; V: TRBV20-1; D: TRBD2
CDR3: CASSPVSGRTEAFF; DNA: TGCGCCAGCAGCCCAGTCTCAGGGAGAACTGAAGCTTTCTTT; size: NA; J: TRBJ1-1; V: TRBV4-1; D: NA
CDR3: CSVYSGGNQPQHF; DNA: TGCAGCGTTTATTCAGGGGGCAATCAGCCCCAGCATTTT; size: NA; J: TRBJ1-5; V: TRBV29-1; D: NA
CDR3: CASSDGGGSVLNTGELFF; DNA: TGTGCCAGCAGTGACGGGGGCGGGAGTGTCTTGAACACCGGGGAGCTGTTTTTT; size: few; J: TRBJ2-2; V: TRBV2; D: NA
CDR3: CASSQPFTGVGEQYF; DNA: TGCGCCAGCAGCCAACCCTTTACAGGGGTCGGGGAGCAGTACTTC; size: NA; J: TRBJ2-7; V: TRBV4-1; D: TRBD1
CDR3: CASSLGGAGDRNYGYTF; DNA: TGTGCCAGCAGCTTAGGAGGGGCGGGGGACCGGAACTATGGCTACACCTTC; size: many; J: TRBJ1-2; V: TRBV7-9; D: NA
CDR3: CATSPEGYNEQFF; DNA: TGTGCCACCTCGCCCGAGGGGTACAATGAGCAGTTCTTC; size: few; J: TRBJ2-1; V: TRBV27; D: NA
CDR3: CASSLAGTGGPLDAYEQYF; DNA: TGTGCCAGCAGCTTAGCCGGGACAGGGGGACCCCTCGACGCCTACGAGCAGTACTTC; size: NA; J: TRBJ2-7; V: TRBV11-1; D: TRBD1
CDR3: CASSGTPRDTQYF; DNA: TGCGCCAGCAGTGGAACACCACGAGATACGCAGTATTTT; size: NA; J: TRBJ2-3; V: TRBV10-1; D: NA
CDR3: CASRRGADAEAFF; DNA: TGTGCCAGCAGACGGGGCGCGGACGCTGAAGCTTTCTTT; size: NA; J: TRBJ1-1; V: TRBV5-5; D: NA
CDR3: CASSGQGSGTDTQYF; DNA: TGTGCCAGCAGTGGACAGGGTTCCGGCACAGATACGCAGTATTTT; size: once; J: TRBJ2-3; V: TRBV2; D: TRBD1
CDR3: CASSQDPAGIINEQFF; DNA: TGCGCCAGCAGCCAAGATCCAGCGGGAATTATAAATGAGCAGTTCTTC; size: few; J: TRBJ2-1; V: TRBV4-1; D: TRBD2
CDR3: CASSPWGHGTEAFF; DNA: TGTGCCAGCAGTCCCTGGGGCCATGGGACTGAAGCTTTCTTT; size: NA; J: TRBJ1-1; V: TRBV25-1; D: NA
CDR3: CASSYQGNQPQHF; DNA: TGTGCCAGCAGTTACCAGGGGAATCAGCCCCAGCATTTT; size: NA; J: TRBJ1-5; V: TRBV6-6; D: NA
CDR3: CASSHPLGGSPNYGYTF; DNA: TGTGCCAGCAGCCACCCCCTAGGCGGGAGCCCTAACTATGGCTACACCTTC; size: NA; J: TRBJ1-2; V: TRBV9; D: NA
CDR3: CASKPKTGTNQPQHF; DNA: TGTGCCAGCAAACCCAAGACAGGGACGAATCAGCCCCAGCATTTT; size: few; J: TRBJ1-5; V: TRBV6-1; D: TRBD1
CDR3: CASSLAYGNSNTEAFF; DNA: TGCGCCAGCAGCCTCGCCTATGGTAACAGTAACACTGAAGCTTTCTTT; size: NA; J: TRBJ1-1; V: TRBV5-1; D: NA
CDR3: CATSEAIEYEQYF; DNA: TGTGCCACCAGCGAAGCCATCGAGTACGAGCAGTACTTC; size: few; J: TRBJ2-7; V: TRBV15; D: NA
CDR3: CSARGGLGLIMNTEAFF; DNA: TGCAGTGCTAGGGGGGGCTTGGGGCTGATTATGAACACTGAAGCTTTCTTT; size: NA; J: TRBJ1-1; V: TRBV20-1; D: NA
CDR3: CASSFGEGYTF; DNA: TGTGCCAGCAGTTTCGGGGAGGGCTACACCTTC; size: NA; J: TRBJ1-2; V: TRBV12-3/TRBV12-4; D: NA
CDR3: CASSLPEQETQYF; DNA: TGCGCCAGCAGCTTGCCGGAACAAGAGACCCAGTACTTC; size: NA; J: TRBJ2-5; V: TRBV5-1; D: NA
CDR3: CASSLTGGGSPLHF; DNA: TGTGCCAGCAGCCTAACAGGGGGAGGCTCACCCCTCCACTTT; size: NA; J: TRBJ1-6; V: TRBV7-3; D: TRBD1